This TCR beta chain was documented in a study of blood T cell repertoires in COVID-19. Overall study: Some COVID-19 samples were acute and others convalescent; all came from the United States, Italy and Spain. T cells, B-cell-depleted T cells, or PBMCs supplied cDNA or gDNA.

This clone was observed a handful of times. In the original analysis: Researchers report that nucleated cell counts were estimated from reference gene primer amplification. Generated by immunoSEQ multiplex PCR, the TCRdb table keeps only in-frame clones and is missing some. From that table come the V and J calls and clone size; the DNA was used to work out D and trimming. The data contain approximately 40,000 clones, roughly 87% of them singletons. Input material: peripheral blood. This TCR was recovered from a man in his 60s with acute or convalescent COVID-19.

CDR3 coding DNA: TGTGCCATCAGTCCCAGGGGGATGGATAAAAATGAGCAGTTCTTC. This codes for CAISPRGMDKNEQFF. The chain has TRBV10-3 and TRBJ2-1; 7 bases are a match to TRBD1. Germline V gene sequence: CDR1 ENHRY, CDR2 SYGVKD. The CDR3 runs to 15 residues. V shed 5 bases and J 7 bases; nucleotides not matched to a gene: 11.